This T cell receptor beta chain originates from a study of shared clonotypes between healthy human individuals. This clone was seen more than once but under ten times. The antigen is not known. Notes on the study in general: A generally larger estimated richness was seen in naive subsets than in memory subsets.

Across several immunoSEQ plates, the genomic DNA of each subset was split evenly. Assay: immunoSEQ multiplex PCR; the TCRdb copy retains only in-frame clones and omits some. The data hold 2 million to 2.5 million clones, with around 93% observed a single time. This TCR came from a man aged 18 to 29 in good health. Some clones in this sample may be carry-over from other donors' samples. The specimen was naive CD4+ T cells from PBMCs. As to subset: CD45RA+ positively selected.

CDR3 loop: CASSVPSGRVFF. The CDR3 nucleotides are TGTGCCAGTAGTGTACCTAGCGGGAGGGTGTTCTTC. The chain recombines TRBV19 with TRBJ2-1, with 12 nucleotides matching TRBD2. The CDR3 is 12 residues long. CDR1 is LNHDA and CDR2 is SQIVND in the germline V gene (reference sequence). J was trimmed by 15 bases and V by 5 bases; bases with no gene match: 5.